These 2 T cell receptor beta chains share one sample of origin, sequenced in a study of T-cell reconstitution after alpha-beta-depleted transplantation in children. Preparing the TCRbeta library involved the use of unique molecular identifiers. TCRdb reprocessed the PCR reads with MiXCR, giving one entry per CDR3 protein. The sample carries approximately 50,000 distinct CDR3 sequences, 5.5% to 7.5% recorded once. Sequenced material: PBMCs, mostly from graft donor cells, taken 60 days after TCRalphabeta/CD19-depleted stem cell transplant. The receptor set was obtained from a female patient aged 2-15 years who had a stem cell transplant for aplastic anemia, so the T cells may come from the graft donor.

At least ten counts were recorded for this clonotype. V gene TRBV20-1 combines with J gene TRBJ2-3; D might be TRBD1 or TRBD2, each matching 6 bases. Germline V CDR1 and CDR2: DFQATT, SNEGSKA (reference sequence). There are 14 residues in the CDR3. With 5 bases removed from V and 2 bases from J, the gap between germline ends came to 14 bases. CDR3 amino acids: CSAGTGGSTDTQYF. The CDR3 nucleotides read TGCAGTGCTGGGACCGGGGGCTCCACAGATACGCAGTATTTT.

The table lists this clonotype with many counts. The genes are TRBV20-1 and TRBJ2-5; D remains unclear. V lost 1 base and J lost 1, with 7 bases in between. CDR3 length: 13 amino acids. Per the germline V gene, CDR1 is DFQATT and CDR2 is SNEGSKA (reference sequence). For the CDR3, the DNA is TGCAGTGCTAGAGGACACCTCCAAGAGACCCAGTACTTC. This codes for CSARGHLQETQYF.